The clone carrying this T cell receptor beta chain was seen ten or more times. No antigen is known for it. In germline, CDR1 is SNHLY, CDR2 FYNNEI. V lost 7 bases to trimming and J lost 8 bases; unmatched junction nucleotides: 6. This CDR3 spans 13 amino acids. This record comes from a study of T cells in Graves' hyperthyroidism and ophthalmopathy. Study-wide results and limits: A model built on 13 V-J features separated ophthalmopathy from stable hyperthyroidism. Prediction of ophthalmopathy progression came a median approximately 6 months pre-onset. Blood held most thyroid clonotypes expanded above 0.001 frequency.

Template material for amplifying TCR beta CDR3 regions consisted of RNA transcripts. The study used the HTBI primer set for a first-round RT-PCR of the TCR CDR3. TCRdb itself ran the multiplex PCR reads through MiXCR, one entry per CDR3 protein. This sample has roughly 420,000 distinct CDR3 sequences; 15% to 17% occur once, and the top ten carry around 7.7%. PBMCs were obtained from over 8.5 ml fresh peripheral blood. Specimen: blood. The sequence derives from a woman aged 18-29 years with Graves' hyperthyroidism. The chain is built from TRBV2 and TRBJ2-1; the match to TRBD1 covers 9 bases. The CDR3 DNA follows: TGTGCCAGCAAAGGGGACAGGGTTTATGAGCAGTTCTTC. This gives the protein CASKGDRVYEQFF.